A selection of T cell receptor beta chains follows, all from one sample in a study of T-cell memory formation after mild COVID-19. TCRdb itself ran the 5' RACE reads through MiXCR, one entry per CDR3 protein. The data show under 400,000 distinct CDR3 sequences, 25% to 30% seen once. Sequencing input: PBMCs or a T cell subset sorted from them (not recorded which). The receptors were sampled from an adult woman who had mild COVID-19 (a few samples of this study predate the infection). Cell type and time point are not known. The conserved cysteine and the conserved F or W are not part of the CDR3 here. Each record gives: CDR3 length, V gene, J gene, CDR3 protein.

>14|TRBV7-6|TRBJ2-7
ASSLGATMGTYEQY
>13|TRBV4-1|TRBJ1-5
ASSPRERLGWPQH
>12|TRBV6-2/TRBV6-3|TRBJ2-1
ASCTRELGREQF
>12|TRBV11-3|TRBJ1-4
ASSLGPRPEKLF
>17|TRBV15|TRBJ2-3
ATSELDSGGAGNTDTQY
>10|TRBV29-1|TRBJ1-1
SVDQGDTEAF
>13|TRBV20-1|TRBJ2-7
SARSRDTQTYEQY
>12|TRBV6-5|TRBJ2-1
ASSKWGQVDEQF
>14|TRBV24-1|TRBJ2-2
ATSDLRGRNTGELF
>14|TRBV7-2|TRBJ2-2
ASSPRDRINTGELF
>13|TRBV7-2|TRBJ2-7
ASSSSSGRGLEQY
>12|TRBV29-1|TRBJ2-2
SVGEGANTGELF
>15|TRBV6-4|TRBJ1-5
ASSDSLRVYSNQPQH
>14|TRBV9|TRBJ2-3
ASSVSGTPPGDTQY
>13|TRBV7-9|TRBJ2-5
ASSSPYSGQETQY
>13|TRBV6-2/TRBV6-3|TRBJ1-5
ASRAQGARNQPQH
>12|TRBV18|TRBJ2-7
ASSPPAGTYEQY